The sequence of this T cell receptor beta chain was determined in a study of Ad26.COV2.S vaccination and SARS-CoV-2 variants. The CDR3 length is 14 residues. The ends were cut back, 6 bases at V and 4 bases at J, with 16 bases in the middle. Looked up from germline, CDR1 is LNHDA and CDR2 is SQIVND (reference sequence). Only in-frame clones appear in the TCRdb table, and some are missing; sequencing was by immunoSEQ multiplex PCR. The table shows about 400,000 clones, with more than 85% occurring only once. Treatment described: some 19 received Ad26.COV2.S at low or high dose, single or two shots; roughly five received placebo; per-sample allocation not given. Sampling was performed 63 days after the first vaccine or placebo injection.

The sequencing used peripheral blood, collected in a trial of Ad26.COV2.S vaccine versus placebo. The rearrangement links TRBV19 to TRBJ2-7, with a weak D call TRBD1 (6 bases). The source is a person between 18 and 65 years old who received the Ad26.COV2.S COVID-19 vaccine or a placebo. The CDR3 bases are TGTGCCAGTAGCAAGGGGGTTTTCGGTTACGAGCAGTACTTC. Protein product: CASSKGVFGYEQYF.